The clone carrying this T cell receptor beta chain is medium-sized by frequency. TRB cDNA libraries were made by UMI-labeled 5' RACE. TCRdb derives one entry per CDR3 protein from the 5' RACE reads, leaving out DNA. The repertoire table contains several thousand distinct CDR3 sequences. These data originate in a study of CXCR3-negative and CXCR3-positive naive CD8 T cells. The germline V gene encodes CDR1 DFQATT and CDR2 SNEGSKA (reference sequence). This CDR3 comprises 14 residues. This chain uses TRBV20-1 with TRBJ2-3; the TCRdb call, TRBD1, lacks DNA for checking. The source material was naive CXCR3- CD8+ T cells from blood. Described subset: CD45RO-CCR7+CD27+CD95- naive CD8+ T cells lacking CXCR3 (TNR3-). This TCR came from a human donor in good health. Some clones in this sample may be carry-over from other donors' samples. The CDR3 loop reads CSARSDREWDTQYF.